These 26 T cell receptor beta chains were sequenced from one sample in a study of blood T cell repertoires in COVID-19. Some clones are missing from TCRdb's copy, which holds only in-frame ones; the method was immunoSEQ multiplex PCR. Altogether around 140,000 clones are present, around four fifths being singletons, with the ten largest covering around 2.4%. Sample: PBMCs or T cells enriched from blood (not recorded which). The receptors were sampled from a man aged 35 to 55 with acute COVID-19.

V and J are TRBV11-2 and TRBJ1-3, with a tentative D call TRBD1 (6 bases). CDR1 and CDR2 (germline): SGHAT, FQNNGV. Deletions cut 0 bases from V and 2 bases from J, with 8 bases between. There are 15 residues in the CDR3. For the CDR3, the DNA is TGTGCCAGCAGCTTAGATAAGGGGGCTGGAAACACCATATATTTT. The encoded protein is CASSLDKGAGNTIYF.

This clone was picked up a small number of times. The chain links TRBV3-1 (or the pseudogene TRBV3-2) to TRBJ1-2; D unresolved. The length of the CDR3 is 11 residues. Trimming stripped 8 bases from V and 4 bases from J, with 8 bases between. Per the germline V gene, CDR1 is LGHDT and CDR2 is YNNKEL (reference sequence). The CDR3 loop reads CASSDFYGYTF. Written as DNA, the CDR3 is TGTGCCAGCTCAGACTTCTATGGCTACACCTTC.

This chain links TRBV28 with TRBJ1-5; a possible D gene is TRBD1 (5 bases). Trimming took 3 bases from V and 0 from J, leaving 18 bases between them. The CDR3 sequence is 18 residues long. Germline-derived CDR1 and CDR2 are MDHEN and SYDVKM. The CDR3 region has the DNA TGTGCCAGCAGTTTCCCCCCGGGGGTCAAAGCTAGCAATCAGCCCCAGCATTTT. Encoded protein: CASSFPPGVKASNQPQHF. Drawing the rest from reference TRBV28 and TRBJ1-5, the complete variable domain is DVKVTQSSRYLVKRTGEKVFLECVQDMDHENMFWYRQDPGLGLRLIYFSYDVKMKEKGDIPEGYSVSREKKERFSLILESASTNQTSMYLCASSFPPGVKASNQPQHFGDGTRLSIL.

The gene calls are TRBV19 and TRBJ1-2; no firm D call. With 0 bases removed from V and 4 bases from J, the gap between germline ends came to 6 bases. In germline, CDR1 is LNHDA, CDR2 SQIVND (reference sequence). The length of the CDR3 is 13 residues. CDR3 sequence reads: CASSIEEGYGYTF. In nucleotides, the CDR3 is TGTGCCAGTAGTATAGAAGAGGGCTATGGCTACACCTTC.

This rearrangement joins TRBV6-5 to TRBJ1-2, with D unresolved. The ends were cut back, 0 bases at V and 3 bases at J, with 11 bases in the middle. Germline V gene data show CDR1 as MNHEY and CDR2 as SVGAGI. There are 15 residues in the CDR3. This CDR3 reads CASSYSIMGDYGYTF. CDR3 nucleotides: TGTGCCAGCAGTTACTCGATAATGGGAGACTATGGCTACACCTTC.

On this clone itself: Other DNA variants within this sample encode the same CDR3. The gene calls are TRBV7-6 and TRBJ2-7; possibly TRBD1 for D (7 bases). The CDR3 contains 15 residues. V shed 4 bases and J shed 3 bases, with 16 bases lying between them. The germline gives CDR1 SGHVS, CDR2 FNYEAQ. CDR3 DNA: TGTGCCAGCAGCTCCAGACAGGGAGGCCGCTACGAGCAGTACTTC. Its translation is CASSSRQGGRYEQYF. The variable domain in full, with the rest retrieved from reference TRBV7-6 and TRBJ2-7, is GAGVSQSPRYKVTKRGQDVALRCDPISGHVSLYWYRQALGQGPEFLTYFNYEAQQDKSGLPNDRFSAERPEGSISTLTIQRTEQRDSAMYRCASSSRQGGRYEQYFGPGTRLTVT.

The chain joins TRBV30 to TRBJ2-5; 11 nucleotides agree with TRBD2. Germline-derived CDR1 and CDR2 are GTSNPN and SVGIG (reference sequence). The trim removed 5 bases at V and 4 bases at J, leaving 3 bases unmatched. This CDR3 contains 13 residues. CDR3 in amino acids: CAWGTSGGETQYF. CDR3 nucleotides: TGTGCCTGGGGAACTAGCGGGGGAGAGACCCAGTACTTC. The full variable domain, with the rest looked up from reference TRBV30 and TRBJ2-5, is SQTIHQWPATLVQPVGSPLSLECTVEGTSNPNLYWYRQAAGRGLQLLFYSVGIGQISSEVPQNLSASRPQDRQFILSSKKLLLSDSGFYLCAWGTSGGETQYFGPGTRLLVL.

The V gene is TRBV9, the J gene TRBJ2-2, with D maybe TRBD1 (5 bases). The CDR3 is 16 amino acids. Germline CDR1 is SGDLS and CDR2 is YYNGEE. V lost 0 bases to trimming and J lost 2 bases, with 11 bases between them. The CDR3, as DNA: TGTGCCAGCAGCGTAGACCAGGGAATTAACACCGGGGAGCTGTTTTTT. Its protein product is CASSVDQGINTGELFF.

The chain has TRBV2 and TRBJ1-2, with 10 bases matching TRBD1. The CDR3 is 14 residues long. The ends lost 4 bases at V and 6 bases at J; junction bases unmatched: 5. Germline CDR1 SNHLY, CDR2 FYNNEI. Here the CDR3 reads CASSVSGQGDGYTF. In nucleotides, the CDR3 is TGTGCCAGCAGTGTCTCCGGACAGGGGGATGGCTACACCTTC.

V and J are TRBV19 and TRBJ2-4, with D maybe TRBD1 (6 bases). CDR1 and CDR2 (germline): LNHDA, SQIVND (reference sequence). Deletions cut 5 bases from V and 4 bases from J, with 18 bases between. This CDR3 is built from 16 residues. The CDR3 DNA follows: TGTGCCAGTAGTCGACAGGACATTCCTCTTAAAAACATTCAGTACTTC. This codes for CASSRQDIPLKNIQYF.

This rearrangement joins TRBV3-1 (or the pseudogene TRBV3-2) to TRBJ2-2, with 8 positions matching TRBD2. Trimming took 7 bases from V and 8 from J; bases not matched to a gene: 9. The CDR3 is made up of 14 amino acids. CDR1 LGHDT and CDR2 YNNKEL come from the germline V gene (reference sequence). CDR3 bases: TGTGCCAGCAACGCGGGGGGCTGGGAAGGGGAGCTGTTTTTT. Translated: CASNAGGWEGELFF.

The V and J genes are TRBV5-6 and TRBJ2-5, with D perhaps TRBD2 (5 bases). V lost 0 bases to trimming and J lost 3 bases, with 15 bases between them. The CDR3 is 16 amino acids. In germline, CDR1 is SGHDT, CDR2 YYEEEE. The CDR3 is CASSLVEWGAKETQYF. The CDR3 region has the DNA TGTGCCAGCAGCTTGGTTGAGTGGGGAGCGAAAGAGACCCAGTACTTC.

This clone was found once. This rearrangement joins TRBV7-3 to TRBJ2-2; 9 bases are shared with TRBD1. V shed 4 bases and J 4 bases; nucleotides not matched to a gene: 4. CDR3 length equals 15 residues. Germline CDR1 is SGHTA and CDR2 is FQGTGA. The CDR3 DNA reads TGTGCCAGCAGCTCCTCGACAGGGGGCACCGGGGAGCTGTTTTTT. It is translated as CASSSSTGGTGELFF.

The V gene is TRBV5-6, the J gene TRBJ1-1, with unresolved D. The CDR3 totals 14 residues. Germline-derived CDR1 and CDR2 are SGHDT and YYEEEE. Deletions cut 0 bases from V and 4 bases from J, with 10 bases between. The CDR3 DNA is TGTGCCAGCAGCTTGGCCGGTTCGGGCACTGAAGCTTTCTTT. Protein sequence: CASSLAGSGTEAFF.

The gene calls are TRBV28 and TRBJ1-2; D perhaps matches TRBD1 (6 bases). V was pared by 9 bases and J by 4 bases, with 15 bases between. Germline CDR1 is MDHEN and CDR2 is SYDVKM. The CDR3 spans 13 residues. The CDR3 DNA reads TGTGCCAGTGTTTCGGACAGACTCTATGGCTACACCTTC. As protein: CASVSDRLYGYTF.

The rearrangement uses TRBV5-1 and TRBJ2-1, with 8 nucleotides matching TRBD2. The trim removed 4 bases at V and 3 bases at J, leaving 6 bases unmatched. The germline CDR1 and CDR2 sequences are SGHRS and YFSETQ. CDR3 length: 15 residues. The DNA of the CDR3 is TGCGCCAGCAGCCCTAGCGGGCAGGGCTACAATGAGCAGTTCTTC. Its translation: CASSPSGQGYNEQFF.

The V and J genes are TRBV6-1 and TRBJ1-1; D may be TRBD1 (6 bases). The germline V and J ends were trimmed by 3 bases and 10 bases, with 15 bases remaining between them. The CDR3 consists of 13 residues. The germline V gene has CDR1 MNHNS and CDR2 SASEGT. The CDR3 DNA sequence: TGTGCCAGCAGTGAGGACAGAGGGTTGGTAGCTTTCTTT. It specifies CASSEDRGLVAFF.

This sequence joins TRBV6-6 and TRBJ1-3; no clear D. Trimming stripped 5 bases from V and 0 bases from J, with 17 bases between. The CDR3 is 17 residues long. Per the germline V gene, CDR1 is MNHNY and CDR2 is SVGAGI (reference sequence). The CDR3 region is CASSPTSGIYSGNTIYF. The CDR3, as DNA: TGTGCCAGCAGTCCAACTTCCGGGATCTACTCTGGAAACACCATATATTTT.

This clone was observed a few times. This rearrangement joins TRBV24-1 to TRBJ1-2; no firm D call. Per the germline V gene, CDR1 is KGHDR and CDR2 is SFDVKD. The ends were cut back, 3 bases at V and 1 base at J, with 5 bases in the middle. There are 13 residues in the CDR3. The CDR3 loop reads CATSDRGNYGYTF. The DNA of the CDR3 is TGTGCCACCAGTGATCGGGGTAACTATGGCTACACCTTC.

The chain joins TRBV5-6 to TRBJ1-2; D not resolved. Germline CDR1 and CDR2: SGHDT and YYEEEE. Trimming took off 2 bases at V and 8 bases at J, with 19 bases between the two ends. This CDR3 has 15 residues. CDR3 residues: CASSFLGGIGWGYTF. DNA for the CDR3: TGTGCCAGCAGCTTTCTGGGAGGCATCGGGTGGGGCTACACCTTC.

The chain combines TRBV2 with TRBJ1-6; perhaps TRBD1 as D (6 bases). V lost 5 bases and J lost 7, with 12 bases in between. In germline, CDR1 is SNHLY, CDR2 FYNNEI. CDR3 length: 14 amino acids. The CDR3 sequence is CASSPQGENSPLHF. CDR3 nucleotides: TGTGCCAGCAGTCCACAGGGCGAGAATTCACCCCTCCACTTT.

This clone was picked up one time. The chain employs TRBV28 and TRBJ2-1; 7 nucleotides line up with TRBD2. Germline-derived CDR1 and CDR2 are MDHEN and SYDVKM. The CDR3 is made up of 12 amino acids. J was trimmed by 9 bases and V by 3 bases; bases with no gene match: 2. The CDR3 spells CASSLGGSEQFF. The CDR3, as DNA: TGTGCCAGCAGTTTGGGAGGGTCTGAGCAGTTCTTC.

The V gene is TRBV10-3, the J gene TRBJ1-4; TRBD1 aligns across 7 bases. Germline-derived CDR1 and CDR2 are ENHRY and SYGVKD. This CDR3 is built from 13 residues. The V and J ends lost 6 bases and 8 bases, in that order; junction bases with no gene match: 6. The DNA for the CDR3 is TGTGCCATCAGCGGGACAGTGGAAGAAAAACTGTTTTTT. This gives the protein CAISGTVEEKLFF.

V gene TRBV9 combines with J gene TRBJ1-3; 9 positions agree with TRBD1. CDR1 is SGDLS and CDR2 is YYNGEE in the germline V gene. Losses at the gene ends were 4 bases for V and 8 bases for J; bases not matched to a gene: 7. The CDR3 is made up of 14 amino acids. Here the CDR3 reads CASSTRDRAYTIYF. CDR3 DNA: TGTGCCAGCAGCACCCGGGACAGGGCTTACACCATATATTTT.

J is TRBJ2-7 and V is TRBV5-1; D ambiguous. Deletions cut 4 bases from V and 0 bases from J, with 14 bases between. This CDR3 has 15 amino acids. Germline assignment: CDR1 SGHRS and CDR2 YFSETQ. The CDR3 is CASSRRGSPSYEQYF. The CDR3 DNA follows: TGCGCCAGCAGCCGCCGTGGTAGCCCCTCCTACGAGCAGTACTTC.

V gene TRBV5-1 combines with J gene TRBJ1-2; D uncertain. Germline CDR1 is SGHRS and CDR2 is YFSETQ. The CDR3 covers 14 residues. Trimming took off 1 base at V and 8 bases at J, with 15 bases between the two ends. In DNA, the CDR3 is TGCGCCAGCAGCTTGACTGGGGAGGTAAAGGGCTACACCTTC. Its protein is CASSLTGEVKGYTF.